This TCR beta chain came from a study of blood T cell repertoires in COVID-19. The wider study: Acute and convalescent COVID-19 specimens originated in the United States, Italy and Spain. The cDNA or gDNA used as material had been derived from T cells, B-cell-depleted T cells, or PBMCs.

V was pared by 4 bases and J by 4 bases, with 7 bases of the junction left unmatched. CDR3 length: 15 amino acids. From germline, CDR1 is LGHDT and CDR2 YNNKEL (reference sequence). Study processing details: The assay estimated nucleated cells by amplifying reference gene primers. Sequencing used immunoSEQ multiplex PCR; TCRdb keeps in-frame clones, though not all of them. For V, J and clone size, that table is used; D and trimming come from the DNA. Of some 99,000 clones listed, around 72% are singletons. Sequenced sample: peripheral blood. The TCR comes from a man between 65 and 85 years old with acute or convalescent COVID-19. The chain couples TRBV3-1 (or the pseudogene TRBV3-2) to TRBJ1-2; TRBD1 matches 9 bases. The CDR3 nucleotides are TGTGCCAGCAGCCTAGGGCTGGACAGGGGCTATGGCTACACCTTC. It is translated as CASSLGLDRGYGYTF.